This T cell receptor beta chain was documented in a study of HIV-infected patients and healthy controls. Sample share makes this clonotype medium-sized. A single record per CDR3 protein comes from TCRdb applying MiXCR to the 5' RACE reads. Of about 64,000 distinct CDR3 sequences listed, around 21% are singletons. The V gene's germline CDR1 is MGHRA and CDR2 YSYEKL. The CDR3 extends over 15 amino acids. Trimming cost V 6 bases and J 7 bases; bases outside gene matches: 7. What was sequenced was CD4+ T cells from blood. This clonotype was obtained from a human donor in good health. The genes are TRBV4-1 and TRBJ2-1, with 12 bases matching TRBD2. The CDR3 reads CASRSGLAGSNEQFF. The CDR3 nucleotides are TGCGCCAGCAGGTCCGGACTAGCGGGATCGAATGAGCAGTTCTTC.